One and the same sample provided the 18 T cell receptor beta chains below, sequenced in a study of T cells in Graves' hyperthyroidism and ophthalmopathy (dated by TCRdb to between 2019 and 2020). The library was built by means of multiplex PCR. Sequencing was carried out with an Illumina HiSeq 2000. TCR beta CDR3 regions were amplified from RNA transcripts. The first round of RT-PCR for the TCR CDR3 was performed with the HTBI primer set and the Qiagen OneStep RT-PCR kit. TCRdb trimmed the raw reads at Q25, called clones with MiXCR and kept productive beta chains. Rows are unified per CDR3 protein, each entry keeping the most common DNA and genes. The sample yields around 390,000 distinct CDR3 sequences; roughly 15% were counted once. The top ten hold about 20% of the sample. Sequenced sample: blood. The receptors shown here come from a woman in her thirties with Graves' ophthalmopathy.

This rearrangement joins TRBV20-1 to TRBJ2-3; 8 nucleotides align to TRBD2. This CDR3 contains 17 residues. Germline assignment: CDR1 DFQATT and CDR2 SNEGSKA (reference sequence). J gave up 0 bases and V 0 bases, and 8 bases lay outside the gene matches. For the CDR3, the DNA is TGCAGTGCTAGAGATCCGGCTAGCGGGTTGAGCACAGATACGCAGTATTTT. This codes for CSARDPASGLSTDTQYF.

This clonotype was detected ten times or more. The rearrangement uses TRBV7-6 and TRBJ2-1; 8 bases agree with TRBD1. This CDR3 contains 17 residues. The germline V gene encodes CDR1 SGHVS and CDR2 FNYEAQ. After removal of 7 bases from V and 2 bases from J, the junction contained 13 bases not matched to a gene. CDR3 in DNA: TGTGCCAGCACCCTTAAAATTCAGGGGGCCCCCTACAATGAGCAGTTCTTC. Amino acids: CASTLKIQGAPYNEQFF.

This clonotype has a count of ten or more. The chain uses TRBV2 and TRBJ2-3; D gene ambiguous. V was clipped by 8 bases and J by 11 bases, with 11 bases between them. Germline V CDR1 and CDR2: SNHLY, FYNNEI. The CDR3 covers 10 residues. The CDR3, as DNA: TGTGCCAGCCGCATAGAGATGCAGTATTTT. This encodes CASRIEMQYF.

V and J are TRBV7-3 and TRBJ2-1, with TRBD2 matching over 8 bases. In germline, CDR1 is SGHTA, CDR2 FQGTGA. The J segment lost 8 bases and the V segment lost 2 bases, leaving 8 bases of the junction unmatched. This CDR3 is 15 amino acids long. Here the CDR3 reads CASSLYKRETDEQFF. CDR3 DNA: TGTGCCAGCAGCTTATACAAGCGGGAGACAGATGAGCAGTTCTTC.

This clonotype appeared many times. The rearrangement joins TRBV30 to TRBJ1-5; D perhaps matches TRBD1 (5 bases). V was pared by 1 base and J by 1 base, with 11 bases between. This CDR3 has 15 residues. CDR1 and CDR2 from the germline V gene are GTSNPN and SVGIG (reference sequence). The CDR3 region is CAWSGGSASNQPQHF. The CDR3 DNA sequence: TGTGCCTGGAGTGGGGGGTCTGCCAGCAATCAGCCCCAGCATTTT.

As to this clonotype: This could be a read error, since a much larger clone is one nucleotide away. This sequence joins TRBV3-1 and TRBJ2-5; 9 nucleotides agree with TRBD2. The CDR3 loop spans 17 amino acids. The germline gives CDR1 LGHDT, CDR2 YNNKEL (reference sequence). Trimming removed 1 base from V and 0 bases from J; junction bases left unmatched: 6. CDR3 nucleotide sequence: TGTGCCAGCAGCCAAGGACGGCTAGCGGGGCACCAAGAGACCCAGTACTTC. Encoded protein: CASSQGRLAGHQETQYF.

The sample holds many counts of this clonotype. The rearrangement joins TRBV18 to TRBJ1-4, with 7 bases identical to TRBD1. CDR3 length: 15 residues. The trim removed 1 base at V and 4 bases at J, leaving 3 bases unmatched. Germline-derived CDR1 and CDR2 are KGHSH and LQKENI. The CDR3 spells CASSPRRQGNEKLFF. CDR3 sequence (DNA): TGTGCCAGCTCACCACGTCGACAGGGTAATGAAAAACTGTTTTTT.

This chain links TRBV20-1 with TRBJ2-3; 8 positions match TRBD1. CDR1 and CDR2 (germline): DFQATT, SNEGSKA (reference sequence). This CDR3 spans 12 amino acids. V shed 6 bases and J 6 bases; nucleotides not matched to a gene: 5. The CDR3 DNA reads as TGCAGTGCAAGGACAGGGCAGGATACGCAGTATTTT. This sequence encodes CSARTGQDTQYF.

The V gene is TRBV20-1, the J gene TRBJ2-5; D not certain. There are 13 residues in the CDR3. Germline lookup yields CDR1 DFQATT and CDR2 SNEGSKA (reference sequence). V was pared by 1 base and J by 5 bases, with 11 bases between. DNA for the CDR3: TGCAGTGCTAGAGTTTTAAGGCACGAGACCCAGTACTTC. This encodes CSARVLRHETQYF.

Concerning this clonotype: This sequence may be a read error, since a much larger clone differs from it by one base. The chain uses TRBV5-1 and TRBJ2-7; perhaps TRBD2 as D (5 bases). The CDR3 has 16 residues. From germline, CDR1 is SGHRS and CDR2 YFSETQ. CDR3 bases: TGTGCCAGCAGCTCCAACCTGGGGAGCGGCCCCTGCGAGCAGTACTTC. As protein: CASSSNLGSGPCEQYF.

This clonotype was seen many times. V gene TRBV7-2 combines with J gene TRBJ2-7; TRBD2 aligns across 11 bases. V was pared by 3 bases and J by 1 base, with 14 bases of the junction left unmatched. CDR1 is SGHTA and CDR2 is FQGNSA in the germline V gene. The CDR3 is 19 amino acids. CDR3 DNA: TGTGCCAGCAGCTTGCCTCGATTGACTAGCGGGGATTGGTCCTACGAGCAGTACTTC. Amino acids: CASSLPRLTSGDWSYEQYF.

There are many counts of this clonotype. The chain links TRBV6-1 to TRBJ1-2; 7 nucleotides align to TRBD1. J lost 8 bases, V lost 6 bases, and 9 bases had no gene match. CDR1 and CDR2 from the germline V gene are MNHNS and SASEGT. The CDR3 length is 13 residues. The CDR3 nucleotides are TGTGCCAGCAGGCTCGACAGGGTGGCAGGCTACACCTTC. It codes for CASRLDRVAGYTF.

Remarks on this clonotype: Relative to the germline gene, one junction end is altered; a read error may explain this. The chain recombines TRBV12-3 or TRBV12-4 with TRBJ2-5; 12 bases are a match to TRBD2. CDR3 length: 14 residues. The CDR3 loop is CASSLAGGLGTQYF. The CDR3 DNA is TGTGCCAGCAGTCTAGCGGGGGGGCTCGGGACCCAGTACTTC.

The sample holds many counts of this clonotype. The chain has TRBV2 and TRBJ2-7; D assignment may be TRBD1 or TRBD2 (5 bases each). The CDR3 has 14 residues. Germline V lookup: CDR1 SNHLY, CDR2 FYNNEI. The V and J ends lost 3 bases and 4 bases respectively, with 13 bases between them. CDR3 DNA sequence: TGTGCCAGCAGTGACAGGGTAGGGAGTTACGAGCAGTACTTC. Translated: CASSDRVGSYEQYF.

This clonotype was detected many times. The V and J genes are TRBV28 and TRBJ1-2, with D uncertain. The V end lost 6 bases, the J end lost 4 bases, and 21 bases lay between the germline ends. Germline-derived CDR1 and CDR2 are MDHEN and SYDVKM. This CDR3 is built from 16 residues. The CDR3: CASRPLGLAASYGYTF. CDR3 in DNA: TGTGCCAGCAGGCCATTGGGTTTAGCTGCGTCCTATGGCTACACCTTC.

In the case of this clonotype: One base away lies a much larger clone, so this may be a sequencing read error. The V call is TRBV7-9, the J call TRBJ2-7, with D unresolved. This CDR3 is 16 amino acids long. The V gene's germline CDR1 is SEHNR and CDR2 FQNEAQ (reference sequence). Here the CDR3 reads CAGSSPRAVSLYEQYF. CDR3 DNA sequence: TGTGCCGGCAGCTCGCCCCGGGCCGTATCCCTCTACGAGCAGTACTTC.

This clonotype was recorded many times. The chain uses TRBV20-1 and TRBJ2-1; D gene ambiguous. The germline gives CDR1 DFQATT, CDR2 SNEGSKA (reference sequence). Trimming stripped 0 bases from V and 9 bases from J, with 12 bases between. The CDR3 runs 13 residues. CDR3 region: CSARDPMVGEQFF. The DNA of the CDR3 is TGCAGTGCTAGAGATCCCATGGTGGGTGAGCAGTTCTTC.

This clonotype has at least ten counts. The chain combines TRBV30 with TRBJ1-1; D is unclear. The CDR3 runs 13 residues. Looked up from germline, CDR1 is GTSNPN and CDR2 is SVGIG (reference sequence). The V end was cut by 4 bases, the J end by 1 base, with 10 bases between. This CDR3 reads CAWKRTQNTEAFF. The CDR3 DNA sequence: TGTGCCTGGAAGAGGACCCAGAACACTGAAGCTTTCTTT.